The entry below gives a single T cell receptor beta chain sequence along with its context. Its antigen remains unidentified. Produced via immunoSEQ multiplex PCR; TCRdb's table is partial and in-frame only. The repertoire holds around 140,000 clones, 88% seen once, with 4.1% in the top ten. These data belong to a study of radiation and T cells in renal cell carcinoma. Whole-study context: Nephrectomy followed 15 Gy stereotactic body radiation by 4 weeks. Notes on the study in general: In blood, top tumor clones expanded by 2 weeks, shrinking by 4. Pretreatment tumor biopsies were lacking, so baseline clonotypes are unknown.

Time point indicated: baseline pretreatment blood. Treatment noted: 15 Gy SBRT to primary tumor, nephrectomy 4 weeks later. The CDR3 is 14 amino acids. The germline CDR1 and CDR2 sequences are MDHEN and SYDVKM. The V end lost 5 bases, the J end lost 4 bases, and 12 bases lay between the germline ends. This receptor was identified in a woman in her 70s with renal cell carcinoma. The sequences come from blood, collected from a patient whose treatment included radiotherapy and nephrectomy. The gene calls are TRBV28 and TRBJ2-1; unclear D gene. The CDR3 DNA sequence: TGTGCCAGCAGTCCTCCCAAGGATTACAATGAGCAGTTCTTC. Translated: CASSPPKDYNEQFF.